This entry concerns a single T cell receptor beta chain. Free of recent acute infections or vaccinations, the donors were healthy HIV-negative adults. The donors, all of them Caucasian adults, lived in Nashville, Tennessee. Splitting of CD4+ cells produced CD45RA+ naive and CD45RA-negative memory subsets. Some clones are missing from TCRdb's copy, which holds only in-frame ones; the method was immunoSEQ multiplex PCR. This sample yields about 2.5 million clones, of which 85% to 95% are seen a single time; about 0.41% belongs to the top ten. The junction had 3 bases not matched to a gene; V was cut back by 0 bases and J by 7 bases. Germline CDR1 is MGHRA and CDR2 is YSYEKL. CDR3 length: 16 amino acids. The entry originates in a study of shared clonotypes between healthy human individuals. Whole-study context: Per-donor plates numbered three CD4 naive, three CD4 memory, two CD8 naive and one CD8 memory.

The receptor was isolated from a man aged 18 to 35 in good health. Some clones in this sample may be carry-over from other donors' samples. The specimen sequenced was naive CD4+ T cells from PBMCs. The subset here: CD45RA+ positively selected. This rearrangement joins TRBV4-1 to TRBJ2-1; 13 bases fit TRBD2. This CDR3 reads CASSQEVTSGGNEQFF. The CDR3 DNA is TGCGCCAGCAGCCAAGAAGTGACTAGCGGGGGGAATGAGCAGTTCTTC.